The 10 T cell receptor beta chains below were found in one sample sequenced in a study of blood T cell repertoires in COVID-19. Method: immunoSEQ multiplex PCR; TCRdb's copy keeps in-frame clones and lacks some. The repertoire has 400,000 to 450,000 clones, about 90% of them found once; the top ten carry approximately 0.92%. The sequenced material came from peripheral blood. These receptors came from a man aged 18 to 35 with COVID-19, enrolled during active disease.

This clone was detected once. The J gene is TRBJ1-2, the V gene TRBV5-1; 7 positions match TRBD1. V shed 3 bases, J shed 0 bases, and the junction held 5 bases outside the gene matches. This CDR3 region has 15 residues. Germline lookup yields CDR1 SGHRS and CDR2 YFSETQ. DNA for the CDR3: TGCGCCAGCAGCTCAACAGGGGCAGCTAACTATGGCTACACCTTC. As protein: CASSSTGAANYGYTF.

This clone is a singleton in its sample. The chain is built from TRBV7-8 and TRBJ2-1; TRBD2 is a possible D gene (5 bases). The CDR3 consists of 14 residues. From germline, CDR1 is SGHVS and CDR2 FQNEAQ. V lost 1 base to trimming and J lost 2 bases, with 6 bases between them. In nucleotides, the CDR3 is TGTGCCAGCAGCTTAGGGGAGACCTACAATGAGCAGTTCTTC. It is translated as CASSLGETYNEQFF. Using reference TRBV7-8 and TRBJ2-1 for the parts outside the CDR3, the full variable domain is GAGVSQSPRYKVAKRGQDVALRCDPISGHVSLFWYQQALGQGPEFLTYFQNEAQLDKSGLPSDRFFAERPEGSVSTLKIQRTQQEDSAVYLCASSLGETYNEQFFGPGTRLTVL.

This CDR3 reads CASSDPRGDVNEQFF. The CDR3 DNA is TGTGCCAGTAGTGACCCGCGGGGGGACGTCAATGAGCAGTTCTTC. The chain couples TRBV19 to TRBJ2-1; TRBD2 matches at 8 bases. V shed 5 bases, J shed 6 bases, and the junction held 9 bases outside the gene matches. CDR3 length: 15 amino acids. The germline V gene has CDR1 LNHDA and CDR2 SQIVND (reference sequence).

This chain connects TRBV27 to TRBJ1-2; 7 positions agree with TRBD1. From germline, CDR1 is MNHEY and CDR2 SMNVEV (reference sequence). V lost 5 bases and J lost 4; bases outside the gene matches: 10. The CDR3 consists of 15 residues. The CDR3 spells CASSIERDSSYGYTF. In DNA form, the CDR3 reads TGTGCCAGCAGTATAGAACGGGACAGCTCCTATGGCTACACCTTC.

The chain carries TRBV29-1 and TRBJ2-7; 9 bases agree with TRBD2. The CDR3 runs 13 residues. V was pared by 7 bases and J by 0 bases, with 4 bases of the junction left unmatched. CDR1 and CDR2 (germline): SQVTM, ANQGSEA. CDR3 amino acids: CSATSGSSYEQYF. The DNA for the CDR3 is TGCAGCGCAACTAGCGGGTCCTCCTACGAGCAGTACTTC.

This clone was detected only once. This rearrangement joins TRBV6-1 to TRBJ2-7; the D gene is possibly TRBD1 (6 bases). Per the germline V gene, CDR1 is MNHNS and CDR2 is SASEGT. V lost 4 bases and J lost 1, with 17 bases in between. This CDR3 is built from 16 residues. CDR3 nucleotides: TGTGCCAGCAGTGGGCCGGGACACCTGTATTCCTACGAGCAGTACTTC. Protein product: CASSGPGHLYSYEQYF.

The chain uses TRBV29-1 and TRBJ2-1; TRBD2 agrees at 7 bases. The CDR3 is 15 amino acids. Trimming took 4 bases from V and 0 from J; bases not matched to a gene: 6. Germline CDR1 reads SQVTM; CDR2 reads ANQGSEA. CDR3 in amino acids: CSVVLAESSYNEQFF. In DNA form, the CDR3 reads TGCAGCGTTGTTCTAGCGGAGAGCTCCTACAATGAGCAGTTCTTC.

This chain links TRBV5-1 with TRBJ2-7; 13 bases align to TRBD2. The CDR3 is 14 amino acids. Per the germline V gene, CDR1 is SGHRS and CDR2 is YFSETQ. Trimming took 4 bases from V and 5 from J; bases not matched to a gene: 3. The CDR3 reads CASSLGLAGDEQYF. DNA of the CDR3: TGCGCCAGCAGCCTAGGACTAGCGGGAGACGAGCAGTACTTC. Full variable domain (rest looked up from reference TRBV5-1 and TRBJ2-7): KAGVTQTPRYLIKTRGQQVTLSCSPISGHRSVSWYQQTPGQGLQFLFEYFSETQRNKGNFPGRFSGRQFSNSRSEMNVSTLELGDSALYLCASSLGLAGDEQYFGPGTRLTVT.

This clone was counted once. The V and J genes are TRBV24-1 and TRBJ2-3, with 7 bases aligning to TRBD2. The germline gives CDR1 KGHDR, CDR2 SFDVKD. V gave up 4 bases and J gave up 3 bases; unmatched junction bases: 9. This CDR3 spans 16 amino acids. Here the CDR3 reads CATSDLGGKSTDTQYF. Here the CDR3 DNA reads TGTGCCACCAGTGACCTGGGGGGGAAGAGTACAGATACGCAGTATTTT.

This clone turned up a few times. The CDR3 coding sequence is TGCGCCAGCAGAGTGGAGGGAGGAGGCACAGATACGCAGTATTTT. The encoded protein is CASRVEGGGTDTQYF. This chain uses TRBV5-1 with TRBJ2-3; D may be TRBD2 (6 bases). Trimming took 5 bases from V and 1 from J, leaving 14 bases between them. The length of the CDR3 is 15 residues. Germline CDR1 is SGHRS and CDR2 is YFSETQ.